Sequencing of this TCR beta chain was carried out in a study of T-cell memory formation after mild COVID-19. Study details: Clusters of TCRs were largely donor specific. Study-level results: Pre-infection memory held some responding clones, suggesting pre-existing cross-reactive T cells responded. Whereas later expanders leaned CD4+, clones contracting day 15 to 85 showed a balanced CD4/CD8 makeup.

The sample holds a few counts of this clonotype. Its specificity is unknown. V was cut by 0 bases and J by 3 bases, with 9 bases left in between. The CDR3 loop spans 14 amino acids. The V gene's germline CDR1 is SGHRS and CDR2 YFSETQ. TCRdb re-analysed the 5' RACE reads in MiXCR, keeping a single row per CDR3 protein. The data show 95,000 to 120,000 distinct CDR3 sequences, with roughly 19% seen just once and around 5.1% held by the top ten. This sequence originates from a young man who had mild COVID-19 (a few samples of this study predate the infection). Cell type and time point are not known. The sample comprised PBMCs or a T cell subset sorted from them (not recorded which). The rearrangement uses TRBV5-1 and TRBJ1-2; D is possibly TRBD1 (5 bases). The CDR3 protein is CASSLGGTDYGYTF. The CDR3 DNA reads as TGCGCCAGCAGCTTGGGAGGGACGGACTATGGCTACACCTTC.